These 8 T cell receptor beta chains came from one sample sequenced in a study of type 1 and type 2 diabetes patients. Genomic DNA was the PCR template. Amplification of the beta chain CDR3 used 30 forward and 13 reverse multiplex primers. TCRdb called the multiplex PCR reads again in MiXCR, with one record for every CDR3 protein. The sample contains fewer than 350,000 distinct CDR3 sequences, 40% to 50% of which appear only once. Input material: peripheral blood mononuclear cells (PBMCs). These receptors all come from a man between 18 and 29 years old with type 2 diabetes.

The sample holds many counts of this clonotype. The CDR3 loop reads CASSQAGTGVGTQYF. In DNA, the CDR3 is TGTGCCAGCAGCCAAGCCGGGACAGGGGTTGGGACCCAGTACTTC. V is TRBV14 and J is TRBJ2-5; 10 bases fit TRBD1. The CDR3 contains 15 residues. V lost 1 base and J lost 7; bases outside the gene matches: 6. Germline V gene data show CDR1 as SGHDN and CDR2 as FVKESK.

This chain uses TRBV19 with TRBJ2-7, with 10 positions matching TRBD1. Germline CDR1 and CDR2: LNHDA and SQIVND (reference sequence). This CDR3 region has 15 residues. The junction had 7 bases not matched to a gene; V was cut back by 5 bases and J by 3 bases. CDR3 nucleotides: TGTGCCAGTAGTGAGATTTGGACAGGGGGCTACGAGCAGTACTTC. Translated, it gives CASSEIWTGGYEQYF. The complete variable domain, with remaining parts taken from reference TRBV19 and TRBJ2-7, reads DGGITQSPKYLFRKEGQNVTLSCEQNLNHDAMYWYRQDPGQGLRLIYYSQIVNDFQKGDIAEGYSVSREKKESFPLTVTSAQKNPTAFYLCASSEIWTGGYEQYFGPGTRLTVT.

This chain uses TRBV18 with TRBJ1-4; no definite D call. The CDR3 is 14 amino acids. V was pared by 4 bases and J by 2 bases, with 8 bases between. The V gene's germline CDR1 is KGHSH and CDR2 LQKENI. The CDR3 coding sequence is TGTGCCAGCTCACGCCAAGGCACTAATGAAAAACTGTTTTTT. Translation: CASSRQGTNEKLFF.

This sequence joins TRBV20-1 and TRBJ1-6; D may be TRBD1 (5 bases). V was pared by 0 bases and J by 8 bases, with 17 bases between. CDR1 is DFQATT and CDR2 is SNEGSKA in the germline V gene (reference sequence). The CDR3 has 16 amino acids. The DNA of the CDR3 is TGCAGTGCTAGAGAAGGACGGGCGGGGCCACATTCACCCCTCCACTTT. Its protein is CSAREGRAGPHSPLHF.

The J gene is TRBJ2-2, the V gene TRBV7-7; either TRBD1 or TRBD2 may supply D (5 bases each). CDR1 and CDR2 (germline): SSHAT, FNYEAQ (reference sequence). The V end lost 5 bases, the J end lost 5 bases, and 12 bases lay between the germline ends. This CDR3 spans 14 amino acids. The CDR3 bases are TGTGCCAGCAGCCCTGGGACGGGTACCGGGGAGCTGTTTTTT. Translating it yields CASSPGTGTGELFF.

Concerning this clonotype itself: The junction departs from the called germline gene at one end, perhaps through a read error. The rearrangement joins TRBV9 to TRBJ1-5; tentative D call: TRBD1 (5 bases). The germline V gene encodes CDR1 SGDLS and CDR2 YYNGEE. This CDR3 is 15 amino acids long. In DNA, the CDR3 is TGCGCCAGCAGCGTCCGGGACGGACACAATCAGCCCCAGCATTTT. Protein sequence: CASSVRDGHNQPQHF.

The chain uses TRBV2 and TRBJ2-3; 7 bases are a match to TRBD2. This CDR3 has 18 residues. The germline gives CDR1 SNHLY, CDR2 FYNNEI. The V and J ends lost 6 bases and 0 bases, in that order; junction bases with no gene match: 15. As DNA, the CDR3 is TGTGCCAGCAGGGACCAGAGTGGTGGGCGGGAGAGCACAGATACGCAGTATTTT. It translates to CASRDQSGGRESTDTQYF.

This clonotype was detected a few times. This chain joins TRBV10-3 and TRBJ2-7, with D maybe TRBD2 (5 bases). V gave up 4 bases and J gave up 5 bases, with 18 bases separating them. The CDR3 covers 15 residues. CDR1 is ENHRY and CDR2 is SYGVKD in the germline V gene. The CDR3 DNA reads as TGTGCCATCAGTGTTTCGGGGAAGGGTTCGGACGAGCAGTACTTC. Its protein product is CAISVSGKGSDEQYF.